The present T cell receptor beta chain was sequenced within a study of T cell repertoires in cytomegalovirus infection. Study-wide context: The public TCR beta signatures pointed to both CMV infection and matching HLA type. General observations from the study: Pooled public TCR beta family frequency picked out CMV carriers with the relevant HLA. Predominance within the ex vivo response was attributable to HLA-C-restricted CMV-specific TCR beta clonotypes.

The ends lost 4 bases at V and 7 bases at J; junction bases unmatched: 10. The V gene's germline CDR1 is SGHNT and CDR2 YYREEE (reference sequence). CDR3 length equals 14 residues. TCRdb re-called the reads with MiXCR, one entry per CDR3 protein. The table lists 350,000 to 500,000 distinct CDR3 sequences, approximately 33% of them singletons. Turning to this clonotype: What it recognizes is unknown.

This receptor was taken from a human donor in good health (CMV status not recorded). Some clones in this sample may be carry-over from other donors' samples. The chain couples TRBV5-4 to TRBJ1-2; TRBD1 matches 7 bases. Sequencing was carried out using PBMCs. The CDR3 loop is CASSPADRERGYTF. As DNA, the CDR3 is TGTGCCAGCAGCCCGGCCGACAGGGAGCGTGGCTACACCTTC.